The 22 T cell receptor beta chains reported below all come from one sample, sequenced in a study of identical twins. TCRdb processed the 5' RACE reads anew with MiXCR; each CDR3 protein has one entry. The sample records some 560,000 distinct CDR3 sequences, nearly 10% being singletons. The sample also formed part of further work on yellow fever vaccine responses in identical twins.

Sequencing used PBMCs. The receptors were sampled from a woman aged 18 to 35 in good health.

This clonotype showed up just a few times. This chain connects TRBV28 to TRBJ1-6; tentatively, D is TRBD1 (5 bases). Germline V CDR1 and CDR2: MDHEN, SYDVKM. This CDR3 is 15 amino acids long. Trimming took off 7 bases at V and 2 bases at J, with 12 bases between the two ends. The CDR3 sequence is CASKEGTAYNSPLHF. The CDR3 DNA reads as TGTGCCAGCAAAGAAGGGACGGCCTATAATTCACCCCTCCACTTT.

The chain joins TRBV3-1 to TRBJ2-3; 8 nucleotides agree with TRBD1. The germline gives CDR1 LGHDT, CDR2 YNNKEL (reference sequence). Losses at the gene ends were 1 base for V and 2 bases for J; bases not matched to a gene: 2. There are 15 residues in the CDR3. The CDR3 DNA sequence: TGTGCCAGCAGCCAAGTGGACAGGGCCACAGATACGCAGTATTTT. It is translated as CASSQVDRATDTQYF.

This sequence joins TRBV9 and TRBJ2-3; 10 bases are shared with TRBD2. Germline lookup yields CDR1 SGDLS and CDR2 YYNGEE. The V gene end was trimmed by 4 bases and the J gene end by 0 bases; junction bases not matched to a gene: 8. This CDR3 comprises 17 residues. Here the CDR3 reads CASSPNGLAASTDTQYF. The DNA of the CDR3 is TGTGCCAGCAGCCCAAACGGACTAGCGGCGAGCACAGATACGCAGTATTTT.

The chain carries TRBV7-6 and TRBJ1-2, with D uncertain. The CDR3 is made up of 15 amino acids. From germline, CDR1 is SGHVS and CDR2 FNYEAQ. Deletions cut 1 base from V and 1 base from J, with 10 bases between. The CDR3 DNA is TGTGCCAGCAGCTTAGAGCACAGTTTTAACTATGGCTACACCTTC. Encoded protein: CASSLEHSFNYGYTF.

The CDR3 loop is CSARSGTSGGAYEQYF. In DNA, the CDR3 is TGCAGTGCTCGCTCTGGCACTAGCGGGGGGGCGTACGAGCAGTACTTC. J is TRBJ2-7 and V is TRBV20-1; TRBD2 agrees at 13 bases. V lost 5 bases, J lost 4 bases, and 11 bases stayed unmatched. Germline assignment: CDR1 DFQATT and CDR2 SNEGSKA (reference sequence). CDR3 length equals 16 residues.

The chain carries TRBV5-3 and TRBJ2-3, with 7 bases lining up with TRBD2. TRBV5-3 falls under the ORF class, with uncertain function. The CDR3 loop spans 20 amino acids. J gave up 3 bases and V 2 bases, and 21 bases lay outside the gene matches. The CDR3 here is CARSFFPFWVREAHTDTQYF. CDR3 sequence (DNA): TGTGCCAGAAGCTTTTTTCCGTTCTGGGTCCGGGAGGCCCATACAGATACGCAGTATTTT.

This clonotype has a count of ten or more. The genes are TRBV3-1 and TRBJ1-6; D call uncertain. This CDR3 comprises 11 residues. With 3 bases removed from V and 7 bases from J, the gap between germline ends came to 1 base. Germline V lookup: CDR1 LGHDT, CDR2 YNNKEL (reference sequence). CDR3 region: CASSQNSPLHF. As DNA, the CDR3 is TGTGCCAGCAGCCAGAATTCACCCCTCCACTTT.

The CDR3 sequence is CASRGDAEAFF. In DNA form, the CDR3 reads TGTGCCAGCAGGGGGGACGCTGAAGCTTTCTTT. The chain joins TRBV3-1 to TRBJ1-1, with a tentative D call TRBD1 (5 bases). CDR1 and CDR2 from the germline V gene are LGHDT and YNNKEL (reference sequence). With 6 bases removed from V and 6 bases from J, the gap between germline ends came to 8 bases. The CDR3 contains 11 residues.

In this sample, this clonotype turned up many times. For the CDR3, the DNA is TGCGCCAGCAACCCTGATTTGGCAGATACGCAGTATTTT. It codes for CASNPDLADTQYF. The chain employs TRBV5-1 and TRBJ2-3; D gene unclear. There are 13 residues in the CDR3. Germline lookup yields CDR1 SGHRS and CDR2 YFSETQ. Deletions cut 6 bases from V and 4 bases from J, with 12 bases between.

The J gene is TRBJ2-7, the V gene TRBV28; D possibly corresponds to TRBD1 (5 bases). Trimming left V 6 bases short and J 2 bases short, with 14 bases between. Germline V gene lookup returns CDR1 MDHEN and CDR2 SYDVKM. This CDR3 has 14 residues. As DNA, the CDR3 is TGTGCCAGCAGCCCAAGACAGAACCCCTACGAGCAGTACTTC. Amino acids: CASSPRQNPYEQYF.

The V call is TRBV14, the J call TRBJ2-3; D is unresolved. With 3 bases removed from V and 6 bases from J, the gap between germline ends came to 10 bases. The CDR3 contains 13 residues. Germline loops: CDR1 SGHDN, CDR2 FVKESK. The CDR3 region is CASSHGFPDTQYF. The DNA for the CDR3 is TGTGCCAGCAGCCATGGTTTTCCGGATACGCAGTATTTT.

Remarks on this clonotype: One base away lies a much larger clone, so this may be a sequencing read error. V usage is TRBV28 and J usage is TRBJ2-1, with TRBD2 identical over 10 bases. The V and J ends lost 3 bases and 10 bases, in that order; junction bases with no gene match: 15. The germline CDR1 and CDR2 sequences are MDHEN and SYDVKM. This CDR3 region has 17 residues. This CDR3 reads CASSFGGASGGTNEQFF. The CDR3 DNA reads as TGTGCCAGCAGTTTCGGGGGGGCTAGCGGGGGTACAAACGAGCAGTTCTTC.

This clonotype came up a few times. The chain combines TRBV12-3 or TRBV12-4 with TRBJ2-6; 10 bases line up with TRBD1. V was clipped by 5 bases and J by 4 bases; unmatched bases: 8. The CDR3 has 17 amino acids. CDR3 in amino acids: CASSPTGGAGGANVLTF. As DNA, the CDR3 is TGTGCCAGCAGTCCGACAGGGGGCGCGGGAGGGGCCAACGTCCTGACTTTC.

The V gene is TRBV21-1, the J gene TRBJ2-1; the DNA was not used to check the table's D call, TRBD2. TRBV21-1 is reported as a pseudogene. CDR3 length equals 18 residues. The CDR3 spells CASSKEGGLARNENEQFF. The CDR3 DNA is TGTGCCAGCAGCAAAGAGGGTGGACTAGCCCGTAACGAAAATGAGCAGTTCTTC.

This clonotype was counted ten times or more. V gene TRBV3-1 combines with J gene TRBJ2-5; the D gene is possibly TRBD2 (5 bases). The CDR3 totals 15 residues. The V and J ends lost 0 bases and 1 base respectively, with 9 bases between them. Looked up from germline, CDR1 is LGHDT and CDR2 is YNNKEL (reference sequence). The CDR3, as DNA: TGTGCCAGCAGCCAAGATGGGCGGGCCCAAGAGACCCAGTACTTC. It yields the protein CASSQDGRAQETQYF.

The chain is built from TRBV4-3 and TRBJ2-7; the match to TRBD2 covers 11 bases. The CDR3 covers 17 residues. Germline assignment: CDR1 LGHNA and CDR2 YSLEER. V lost 3 bases and J lost 4; bases outside the gene matches: 11. Written as DNA, the CDR3 is TGCGCCAGCAGCCAGGAATCTCTAGCGGGAGGCGTTTACGAGCAGTACTTC. Translation gives CASSQESLAGGVYEQYF.

The chain has TRBV29-1 and TRBJ2-5; tentatively, D is TRBD1 or TRBD2 (6 bases each). The germline CDR1 and CDR2 sequences are SQVTM and ANQGSEA. V was cut by 7 bases and J by 5 bases, with 20 bases left in between. CDR3 size: 14 residues. CDR3 in amino acids: CSAIGDGGQETQYF. The CDR3 nucleotides read TGCAGCGCCATAGGGGACGGGGGCCAGGAGACCCAGTACTTC.

This clonotype was detected many times. The chain recombines TRBV29-1 with TRBJ2-7; 8 bases fit TRBD1. Germline V gene lookup returns CDR1 SQVTM and CDR2 ANQGSEA. Germline trimming cut 4 bases from V and 0 bases from J; bases unmatched to any gene: 2. The CDR3 length is 13 residues. The CDR3 nucleotides read TGCAGCGTTGGGACAGGGAGCTCCTACGAGCAGTACTTC. Amino acids: CSVGTGSSYEQYF.

The chain couples TRBV12-3 or TRBV12-4 to TRBJ2-7; 8 positions match TRBD1. V was clipped by 8 bases and J by 0 bases; unmatched bases: 6. The CDR3 is made up of 14 amino acids. CDR3 loop: CASAPGTGSYEQYF. In DNA, the CDR3 is TGTGCCAGCGCCCCCGGGACAGGCTCCTACGAGCAGTACTTC.

This clonotype was recorded a few times. V and J are TRBV6-1 and TRBJ1-6, with 7 bases aligning to TRBD1. The CDR3 has 15 residues. The germline CDR1 and CDR2 sequences are MNHNS and SASEGT. The ends lost 8 bases at V and 7 bases at J; junction bases unmatched: 11. The CDR3 bases are TGTGCCAGCCGGGGGTCGGGGACAGCAAATTCACCCCTCCACTTT. It encodes CASRGSGTANSPLHF.

This CDR3 is CATSRVTTGLVSEEQFF. In DNA, the CDR3 is TGTGCCACCAGCAGAGTGACCACGGGACTAGTTTCAGAGGAGCAGTTCTTC. This chain joins TRBV15 and TRBJ2-1; 8 bases match TRBD2. With 1 base clipped from V and 10 bases from J, the junction kept 15 bases outside the gene matches. Germline V CDR1 and CDR2: LNHNV, YYDKDF (reference sequence). The CDR3 totals 17 residues.

The gene calls are TRBV5-1 and TRBJ2-3; no definite D call. CDR1 and CDR2 (germline): SGHRS, YFSETQ. The V and J ends lost 4 bases and 2 bases respectively, with 8 bases between them. The CDR3 extends over 13 amino acids. In DNA, the CDR3 is TGCGCCAGCAGCCAAAGTATCACAGATACGCAGTATTTT. Amino acid sequence: CASSQSITDTQYF.